This T cell receptor (beta chain) was sequenced in a study of cytotoxic CD8 clonotypes in ibrutinib-treated CLL. In the study overall: Responses: roughly 25 partial, 2 complete; after median around 68 months, around 14 stayed remitted, some twelve progressed. Response sampling came at median roughly a year of treatment, ranging about 6 to 36 months. The study, taken as a whole, reports: Before falling back toward baseline at progression, clonality had risen at the time of ibrutinib response.

As for this clone: Its target is unknown.

TCRdb's table, derived via immunoSEQ multiplex PCR, lists solely in-frame clones and lacks some. The sample carries approximately 340,000 clones, about 64% recorded once. The material was PBMCs, obtained after 36 months of ibrutinib treatment. The clonotype comes from a human donor with chronic lymphocytic leukemia.

CDR3 nucleotide sequence: TGTGCCAGCAGCTTAATGGGGGGCGAGCAGTACTTC. This gives the protein CASSLMGGEQYF. The chain employs TRBV7-3 and TRBJ2-7, with D possibly TRBD2 on 6 matching bases. This CDR3 comprises 12 residues. With 1 base removed from V and 6 bases from J, the gap between germline ends came to 7 bases. The V gene's germline CDR1 is SGHTA and CDR2 FQGTGA.